This T cell receptor (beta chain) was recorded in a study of T cell responses to AZD1222 COVID-19 vaccine. Study conclusions and caveats: Most donors were white British and more were female, and clonal diversity was possibly underestimated. The study reported that nearly half of spike-specific TCRs target unmutated variant regions. Baseline antibody screening turned up just six seropositive AZD1222 recipients.

The germline V gene encodes CDR1 KGHSH and CDR2 LQKENI. The V end lost 3 bases, the J end lost 1 base, and 3 bases lay between the germline ends. This CDR3 region has 13 residues. Comments on this clone: The antigen is unknown.

Assay: immunoSEQ multiplex PCR; the TCRdb copy retains only in-frame clones and omits some. The sample yields some 200,000 clones, around 94% seen once. This TCR came from an adult who received the MenACWY meningococcal vaccine as a control. The input for sequencing was peripheral blood, taken 28 days after the second dose of the MenACWY control vaccine. The rearrangement uses TRBV18 and TRBJ2-2; D unresolved. The CDR3, as DNA: TGTGCCAGCTCACCCGTGAACACCGGGGAGCTGTTTTTT. This gives the protein CASSPVNTGELFF.